This T cell receptor (beta chain) was profiled in a study of type 1 regulatory T cells. Turning to the study itself: T-allo10 is a Tr1-enriched, alloantigen-specific CD4 T cell product made in vitro.

TCRdb recomputed calls from the reads with MiXCR, one row per CDR3 protein. The sample shows some 90,000 distinct CDR3 sequences, around a third of them seen only once. This clonotype was observed a handful of times. V lost 0 bases and J 2 bases, leaving 11 bases between the germline ends. Germline V gene data show CDR1 as SQVTM and CDR2 as ANQGSEA. This CDR3 region has 14 residues. The chain joins TRBV29-1 to TRBJ2-7, with D hard to call. The clonotype was recovered from a human donor in good health. Sample: CD4+ T cells, either the whole sample or a sorted fraction (not recorded which). The DNA for the CDR3 is TGCAGCGTTGAAGATCCTGGACCCACCTACGAGCAGTACTTC. This sequence encodes CSVEDPGPTYEQYF.